The 3 T cell receptor beta chains presented below share a single source sample, sequenced in a study of T cell changes during pregnancy in multiple sclerosis. Here immunoSEQ multiplex PCR was the method, and the copy in TCRdb shows in-frame clones only, minus some. The data hold 70,000 to 95,000 clones, with roughly 94% observed a single time. The sequenced sample was peripheral blood, obtained after pregnancy. The receptor set was obtained from a female donor in good health, enrolled as a control in a pregnancy study.

The gene calls are TRBV5-6 and TRBJ1-4; tentative D call: TRBD1 (5 bases). V lost 3 bases and J 0 bases, leaving 15 bases between the germline ends. CDR1 and CDR2 from the germline V gene are SGHDT and YYEEEE. The CDR3 runs to 17 residues. CDR3 loop: CASSSPGEPATNEKLFF. CDR3 bases: TGTGCCAGCAGCTCCCCGGGGGAGCCTGCAACTAATGAAAAACTGTTTTTT.

V is TRBV11-2 and J is TRBJ2-1; D may be TRBD2 (7 bases). This CDR3 has 14 residues. V lost 3 bases and J 4 bases, leaving 10 bases between the germline ends. In germline, CDR1 is SGHAT, CDR2 FQNNGV. CDR3 DNA sequence: TGTGCCAGCAGCTTCGGGGGGACATACAATGAGCAGTTCTTC. It specifies CASSFGGTYNEQFF.

The chain uses TRBV27 and TRBJ2-7; 10 nucleotides agree with TRBD1. The CDR3 is 19 residues long. V shed 2 bases and J 6 bases; nucleotides not matched to a gene: 19. Germline CDR1 is MNHEY and CDR2 is SMNVEV (reference sequence). The CDR3 protein is CASSLRGGDRGVRGFEQYF. CDR3 coding DNA: TGTGCCAGCAGTTTAAGGGGGGGGGACAGGGGCGTCCGTGGGTTCGAGCAGTACTTC.